The next 17 T cell receptor beta chains were all read from a single sample in a study of cytomegalovirus exposure and HLA in healthy donors. The PCR contained 60 Vbeta and 13 Jbeta primers. Clones were read by immunoSEQ multiplex PCR, and TCRdb kept only the in-frame ones, dropping some. The sample lists approximately 110,000 clones, around 73% occurring once. Sample: PBMCs. The receptors derive from a man aged 40-55 years in good health and CMV-seronegative.

J is TRBJ1-2 and V is TRBV6-5; 11 bases align to TRBD1. This CDR3 has 14 amino acids. Germline V lookup: CDR1 MNHEY, CDR2 SVGAGI. J gave up 8 bases and V 2 bases, and 4 bases lay outside the gene matches. Here the CDR3 reads CASSYGGQGVGYTF. DNA of the CDR3: TGTGCCAGCAGTTACGGGGGACAGGGGGTCGGCTACACCTTC.

The chain has TRBV14 and TRBJ1-5; possibly TRBD1 for D (5 bases). CDR1 and CDR2 (germline): SGHDN, FVKESK. This CDR3 is built from 16 residues. The ends were cut back, 0 bases at V and 0 bases at J, with 9 bases in the middle. CDR3 nucleotide sequence: TGTGCCAGCAGCCAAGATCGGACATATAGCAATCAGCCCCAGCATTTT. Protein product: CASSQDRTYSNQPQHF.

The CDR3, as DNA: TGCGCCAGCAGCCACTCGGTCTCTGGGGCCAACGTCCTGACTTTC. Protein: CASSHSVSGANVLTF. The gene calls are TRBV4-3 and TRBJ2-6; no firm D call. The germline CDR1 and CDR2 sequences are LGHNA and YSLEER. The CDR3 covers 15 residues. V dropped 3 bases and J dropped 0 bases, with 6 bases sitting between them.

This chain connects TRBV7-9 to TRBJ2-4; weak D call: TRBD2 (5 bases). V was pared by 4 bases and J by 0 bases, with 13 bases between. This CDR3 is built from 16 residues. Per the germline V gene, CDR1 is SEHNR and CDR2 is FQNEAQ (reference sequence). CDR3 loop: CASSSSYGIAKNIQYF. The CDR3 nucleotides read TGTGCCAGCAGCTCCTCCTACGGGATAGCCAAAAACATTCAGTACTTC.

This clone has only a few counts. The chain joins TRBV30 to TRBJ1-6; D not resolved. There are 19 residues in the CDR3. The germline gives CDR1 GTSNPN, CDR2 SVGIG (reference sequence). The V and J ends lost 0 bases and 0 bases respectively, with 18 bases between them. CDR3 sequence (DNA): TGTGCCTGGAGTGTACTAACGTCTGGCCAGCGCTCCTATAATTCACCCCTCCACTTT. Its translation is CAWSVLTSGQRSYNSPLHF. The variable domain in full, with the rest retrieved from reference TRBV30 and TRBJ1-6, is SQTIHQWPATLVQPVGSPLSLECTVEGTSNPNLYWYRQAAGRGLQLLFYSVGIGQISSEVPQNLSASRPQDRQFILSSKKLLLSDSGFYLCAWSVLTSGQRSYNSPLHFGNGTRLTVT.

The chain carries TRBV14 and TRBJ1-1; the D gene is possibly TRBD1 (6 bases). V dropped 0 bases and J dropped 5 bases, with 16 bases sitting between them. Looked up from germline, CDR1 is SGHDN and CDR2 is FVKESK. CDR3 length: 16 residues. CDR3 in amino acids: CASSQEGRGALTEAFF. The DNA of the CDR3 is TGTGCCAGCAGCCAAGAGGGGCGGGGGGCCTTAACTGAAGCTTTCTTT.

This chain links TRBV4-1 with TRBJ2-2; 8 nucleotides agree with TRBD1. The ends lost 2 bases at V and 3 bases at J; junction bases unmatched: 8. Germline V gives CDR1 MGHRA, CDR2 YSYEKL. The CDR3 has 17 residues. CDR3 bases: TGCGCCAGCAGCCAATCTGGACAGGGATCTTACACCGGGGAGCTGTTTTTT. Its translation: CASSQSGQGSYTGELFF.

This chain links TRBV30 with TRBJ2-5; weak D call: TRBD1 (5 bases). This CDR3 spans 13 amino acids. Between the trimmed V and J ends, which lost 0 bases and 5 bases, there was a span of 10 bases. Germline loops: CDR1 GTSNPN, CDR2 SVGIG (reference sequence). CDR3 residues: CAWSVGARETQYF. CDR3 DNA sequence: TGTGCCTGGAGTGTTGGGGCAAGGGAGACCCAGTACTTC.

This rearrangement joins TRBV9 to TRBJ2-5, with D possibly matching TRBD2 (6 bases). V lost 0 bases and J 1 base, leaving 16 bases between the germline ends. The CDR3 runs to 17 residues. Germline V gene lookup returns CDR1 SGDLS and CDR2 YYNGEE. The CDR3 reads CASSVGPRGYTQETQYF. The CDR3 DNA follows: TGTGCCAGCAGCGTAGGTCCCCGGGGGTATACCCAAGAGACCCAGTACTTC.

The chain combines TRBV4-1 with TRBJ2-3, with TRBD2 identical over 9 bases. The CDR3 runs 15 residues. Germline CDR1 reads MGHRA; CDR2 reads YSYEKL. With V trimmed by 4 bases and J by 4 bases, 6 bases remained unmatched. CDR3 sequence: CASSRLGLAPDTQYF. In DNA form, the CDR3 reads TGCGCCAGCAGCCGCCTCGGACTAGCGCCAGATACGCAGTATTTT.

This sequence joins TRBV10-3 and TRBJ2-5, with D perhaps matching TRBD1 (6 bases). V gave up 10 bases and J gave up 3 bases, with 18 bases separating them. The CDR3 spans 14 residues. Germline V gene data show CDR1 as ENHRY and CDR2 as SYGVKD. The CDR3 is CATQTGTMEETQYF. The CDR3 coding sequence is TGTGCCACACAAACCGGGACAATGGAAGAGACCCAGTACTTC.

This chain connects TRBV28 to TRBJ2-5, with 9 nucleotides matching TRBD2. CDR1 is MDHEN, CDR2 SYDVKM, per germline. The V and J ends lost 3 bases and 7 bases, in that order; junction bases with no gene match: 6. The CDR3 spans 14 residues. The CDR3 DNA sequence: TGTGCCAGCAGTTTGTTAGCGGGGGCCCGGACCCAGTACTTC. Its protein product is CASSLLAGARTQYF. The complete variable domain, with remaining parts taken from reference TRBV28 and TRBJ2-5, reads DVKVTQSSRYLVKRTGEKVFLECVQDMDHENMFWYRQDPGLGLRLIYFSYDVKMKEKGDIPEGYSVSREKKERFSLILESASTNQTSMYLCASSLLAGARTQYFGPGTRLLVL.

This chain links TRBV5-6 with TRBJ2-1; weak D call: TRBD2 (6 bases). V lost 1 base to trimming and J lost 9 bases, with 20 bases between them. The CDR3 contains 16 residues. The germline V gene has CDR1 SGHDT and CDR2 YYEEEE. The CDR3 nucleotides are TGTGCCAGCAGCTTGACAGGCCGGGGGACCCTAATTGAGCAGTTCTTC. This encodes CASSLTGRGTLIEQFF.

V is TRBV27 and J is TRBJ2-7, with TRBD1 matching 7 bases. Trimming removed 6 bases from V and 3 bases from J; junction bases left unmatched: 5. Per the germline V gene, CDR1 is MNHEY and CDR2 is SMNVEV (reference sequence). The CDR3 loop spans 13 amino acids. The CDR3 loop is CASSLRQGYEQYF. Here the CDR3 DNA reads TGTGCCAGCAGCCTACGACAGGGCTACGAGCAGTACTTC.

Note on this clone: The junction does not match germline at one end; this may be a read error. The CDR3 DNA is TGTTCCAGCAGCTTCGGGGGGGCTGAAGCTTTCTTT. As protein: CSSSFGGAEAFF. J is TRBJ1-1 and V is TRBV7-9; maybe TRBD1 (5 bases). CDR1 is SEHNR and CDR2 is FQNEAQ in the germline V gene (reference sequence). The CDR3 covers 12 residues.

The chain employs TRBV6-5 and TRBJ1-3; 7 nucleotides match TRBD1. The CDR3 spans 14 residues. CDR1 and CDR2 (germline): MNHEY, SVGAGI. V dropped 1 base and J dropped 4; count of bases not matched to a gene: 1. Here the CDR3 reads CASSYLGGGNTIYF. In DNA form, the CDR3 reads TGTGCCAGCAGTTACTTAGGGGGCGGAAACACCATATATTTT.

This clone was detected only a few times. At one end, the junction sequence differs from germline, possibly due to a read error. The chain couples TRBV2 to TRBJ1-2; weak D call: TRBD1 (6 bases). This CDR3 spans 12 amino acids. Germline V gives CDR1 SNHLY, CDR2 FYNNEI. DNA of the CDR3: TGTGCCAGTAGGACAGACAACTATGGCTACCCCTTC. It yields the protein CASRTDNYGYPF. Drawing the rest from reference TRBV2 and TRBJ1-2, the complete variable domain is EPEVTQTPSHQVTQMGQEVILRCVPISNHLYFYWYRQILGQKVEFLVSFYNNEISEKSEIFDDQFSVERPDGSNFTLKIRSTKLEDSAMYFCASRTDNYGYPFGSGTRLTVV.